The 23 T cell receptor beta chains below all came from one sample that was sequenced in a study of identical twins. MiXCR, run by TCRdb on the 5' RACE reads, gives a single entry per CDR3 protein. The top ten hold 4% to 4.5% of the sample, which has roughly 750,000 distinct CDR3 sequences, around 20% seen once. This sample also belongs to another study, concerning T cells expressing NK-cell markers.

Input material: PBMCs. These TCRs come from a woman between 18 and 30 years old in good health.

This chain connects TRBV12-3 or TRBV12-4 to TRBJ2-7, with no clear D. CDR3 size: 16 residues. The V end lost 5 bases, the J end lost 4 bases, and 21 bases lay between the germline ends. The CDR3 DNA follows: TGTGCCAGCAGTCCTGCAGGCGGAATTATAGTATACGAGCAGTACTTC. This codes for CASSPAGGIIVYEQYF.

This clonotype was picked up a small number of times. The CDR3 nucleotides read TGCAGCGTCCTCGGTGGGGCAGGGGGCACAGATACGCAGTATTTT. Translated: CSVLGGAGGTDTQYF. V gene TRBV29-1 combines with J gene TRBJ2-3; the D gene is possibly TRBD1 (6 bases). The germline V gene encodes CDR1 SQVTM and CDR2 ANQGSEA. The CDR3 is 15 amino acids. Trimming stripped 6 bases from V and 1 base from J, with 17 bases between.

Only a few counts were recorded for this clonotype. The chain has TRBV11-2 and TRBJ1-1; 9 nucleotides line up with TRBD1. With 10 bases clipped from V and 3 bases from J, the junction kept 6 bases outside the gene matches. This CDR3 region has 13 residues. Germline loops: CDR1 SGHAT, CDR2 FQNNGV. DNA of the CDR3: TGTGCCACCGGGACAGGGCTATACACTGAAGCTTTCTTT. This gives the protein CATGTGLYTEAFF. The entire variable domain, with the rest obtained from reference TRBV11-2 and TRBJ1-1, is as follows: EAGVAQSPRYKIIEKRQSVAFWCNPISGHATLYWYQQILGQGPKLLIQFQNNGVVDDSQLPKDRFSAERLKGVDSTLKIQPAKLEDSAVYLCATGTGLYTEAFFGQGTRLTVV.

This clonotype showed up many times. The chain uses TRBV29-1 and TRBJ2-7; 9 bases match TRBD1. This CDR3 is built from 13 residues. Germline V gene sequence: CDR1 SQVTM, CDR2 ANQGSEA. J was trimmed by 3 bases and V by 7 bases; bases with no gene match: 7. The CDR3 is CSAGDRGVYEQYF. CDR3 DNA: TGCAGCGCCGGCGACAGGGGGGTCTACGAGCAGTACTTC.

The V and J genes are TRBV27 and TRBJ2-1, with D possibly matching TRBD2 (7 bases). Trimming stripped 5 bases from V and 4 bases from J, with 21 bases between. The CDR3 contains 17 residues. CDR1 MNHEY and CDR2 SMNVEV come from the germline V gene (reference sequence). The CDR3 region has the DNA TGTGCCAGCAGTCCCTCCACTGGAGGGGGGGGATACAATGAGCAGTTCTTC. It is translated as CASSPSTGGGGYNEQFF.

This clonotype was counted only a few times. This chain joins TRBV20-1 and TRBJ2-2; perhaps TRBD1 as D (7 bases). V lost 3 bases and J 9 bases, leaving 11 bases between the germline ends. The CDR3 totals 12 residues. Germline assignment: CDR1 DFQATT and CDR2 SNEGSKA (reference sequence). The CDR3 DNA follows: TGCAGTGCTAGCAGGGGGGCTTGGGAGCTGTTTTTT. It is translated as CSASRGAWELFF.

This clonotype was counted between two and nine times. DNA of the CDR3: TGTGCCAGCAGCTTCGGCAGGGCCTACCAAGAGACCCAGTACTTC. Its translation is CASSFGRAYQETQYF. This sequence joins TRBV7-9 and TRBJ2-5, with a tentative D call TRBD1 (5 bases). Deletions cut 3 bases from V and 0 bases from J, with 11 bases between. CDR1 SEHNR and CDR2 FQNEAQ come from the germline V gene (reference sequence). CDR3 length equals 15 residues.

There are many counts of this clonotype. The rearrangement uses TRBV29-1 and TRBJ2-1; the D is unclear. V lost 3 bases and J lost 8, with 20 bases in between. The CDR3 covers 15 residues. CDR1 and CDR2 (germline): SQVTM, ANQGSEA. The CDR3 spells CSVEDIRISSYEQFF. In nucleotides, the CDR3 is TGCAGCGTTGAGGATATCCGAATTAGCAGCTATGAGCAGTTCTTC.

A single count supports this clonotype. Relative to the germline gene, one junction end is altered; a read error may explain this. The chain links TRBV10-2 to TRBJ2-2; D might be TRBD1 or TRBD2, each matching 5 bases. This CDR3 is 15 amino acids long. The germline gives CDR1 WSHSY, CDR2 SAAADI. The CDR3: CASAKGPRNTEELFF. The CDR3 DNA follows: TGCGCCAGCGCAAAGGGACCGCGGAACACCGAGGAGCTGTTTTTT.

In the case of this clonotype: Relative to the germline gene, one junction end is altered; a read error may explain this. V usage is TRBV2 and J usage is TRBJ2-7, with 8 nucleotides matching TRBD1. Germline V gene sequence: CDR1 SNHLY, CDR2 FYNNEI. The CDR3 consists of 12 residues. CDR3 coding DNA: TGTGCCAGCAGAGAAGACAGGGGCGAGCAGTACTTC. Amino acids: CASREDRGEQYF. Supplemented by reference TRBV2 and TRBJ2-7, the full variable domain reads EPEVTQTPSHQVTQMGQEVILRCVPISNHLYFYWYRQILGQKVEFLVSFYNNEISEKSEIFDDQFSVERPDGSNFTLKIRSTKLEDSAMYFCASREDRGEQYFGPGTRLTVT.

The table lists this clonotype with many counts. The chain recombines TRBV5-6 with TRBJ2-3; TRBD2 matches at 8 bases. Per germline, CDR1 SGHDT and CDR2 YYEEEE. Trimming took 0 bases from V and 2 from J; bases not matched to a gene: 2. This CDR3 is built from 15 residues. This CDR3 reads CASSLAGGLTDTQYF. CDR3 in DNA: TGTGCCAGCAGCTTGGCGGGGGGGCTCACAGATACGCAGTATTTT.

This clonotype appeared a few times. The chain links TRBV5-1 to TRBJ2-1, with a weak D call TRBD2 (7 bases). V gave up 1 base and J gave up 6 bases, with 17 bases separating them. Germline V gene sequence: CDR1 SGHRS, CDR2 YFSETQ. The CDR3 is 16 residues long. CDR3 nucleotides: TGCGCCAGCAGCTTGTTTGGTCAGGGGAGGGGCAATGAGCAGTTCTTC. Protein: CASSLFGQGRGNEQFF.

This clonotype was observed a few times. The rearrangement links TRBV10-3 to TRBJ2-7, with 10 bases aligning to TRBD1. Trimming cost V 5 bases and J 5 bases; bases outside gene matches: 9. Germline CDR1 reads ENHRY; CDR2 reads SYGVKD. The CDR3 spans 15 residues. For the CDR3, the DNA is TGTGCCATCAGTTACCGGGACAGGGGTACCCACGAGCAGTACTTC. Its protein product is CAISYRDRGTHEQYF.

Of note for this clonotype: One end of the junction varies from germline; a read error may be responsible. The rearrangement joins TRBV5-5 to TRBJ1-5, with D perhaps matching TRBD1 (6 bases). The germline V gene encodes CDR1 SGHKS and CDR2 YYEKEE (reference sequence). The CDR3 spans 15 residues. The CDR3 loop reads CASSGTYLRNRPQHF. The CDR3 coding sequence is TGTGCCAGCAGCGGGACATACTTGAGGAATCGGCCCCAGCATTTT.

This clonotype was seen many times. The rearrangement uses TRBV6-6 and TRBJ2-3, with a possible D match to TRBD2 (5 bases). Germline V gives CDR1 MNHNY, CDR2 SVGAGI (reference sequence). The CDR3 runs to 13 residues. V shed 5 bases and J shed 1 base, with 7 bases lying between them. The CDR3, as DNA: TGTGCCAGCAGTGAGGGTGGCACAGATACGCAGTATTTT. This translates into CASSEGGTDTQYF.

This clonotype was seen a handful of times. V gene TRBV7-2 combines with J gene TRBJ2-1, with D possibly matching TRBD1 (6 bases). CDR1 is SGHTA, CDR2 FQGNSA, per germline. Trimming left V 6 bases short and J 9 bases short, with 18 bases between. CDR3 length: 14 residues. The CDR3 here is CASRQGPGGGEQFF. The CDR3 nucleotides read TGTGCCAGCAGACAGGGCCCCGGCGGAGGTGAGCAGTTCTTC.

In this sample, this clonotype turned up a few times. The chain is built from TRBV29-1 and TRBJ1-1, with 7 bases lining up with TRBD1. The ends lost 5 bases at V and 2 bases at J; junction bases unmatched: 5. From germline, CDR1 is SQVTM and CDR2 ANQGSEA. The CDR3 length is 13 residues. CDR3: CSVRGTANTEAFF. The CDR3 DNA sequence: TGCAGCGTTCGTGGGACAGCCAACACTGAAGCTTTCTTT.

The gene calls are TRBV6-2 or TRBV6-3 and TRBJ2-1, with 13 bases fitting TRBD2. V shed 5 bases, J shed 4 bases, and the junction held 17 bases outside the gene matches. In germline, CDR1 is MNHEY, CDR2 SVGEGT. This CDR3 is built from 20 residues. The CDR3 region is CASSPQGTSGIGAFYNEQFF. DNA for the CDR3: TGTGCCAGCAGTCCCCAGGGGACTAGCGGGATCGGAGCCTTTTACAATGAGCAGTTCTTC.

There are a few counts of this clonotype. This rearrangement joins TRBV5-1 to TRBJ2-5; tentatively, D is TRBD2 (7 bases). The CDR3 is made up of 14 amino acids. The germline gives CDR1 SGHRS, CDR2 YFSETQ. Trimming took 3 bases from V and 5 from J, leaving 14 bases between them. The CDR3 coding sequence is TGCGCCAGCAGCTCCCAGGGGAGGGTGGAGACCCAGTACTTC. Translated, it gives CASSSQGRVETQYF.

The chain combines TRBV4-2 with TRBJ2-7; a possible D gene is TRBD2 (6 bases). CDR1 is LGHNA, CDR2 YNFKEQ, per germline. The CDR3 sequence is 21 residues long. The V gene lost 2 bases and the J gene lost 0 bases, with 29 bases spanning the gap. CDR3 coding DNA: TGTGCCAGCAGCCAAAACGGGGCGGGGTACGGTCCTGCCAGAAGCTCCTACGAGCAGTACTTC. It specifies CASSQNGAGYGPARSSYEQYF.

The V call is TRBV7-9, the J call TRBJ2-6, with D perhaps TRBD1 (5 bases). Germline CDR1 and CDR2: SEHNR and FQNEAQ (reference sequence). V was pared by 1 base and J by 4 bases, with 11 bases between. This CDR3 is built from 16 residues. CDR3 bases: TGTGCCAGCAGCTTAGTGGGGCGAACCGGGGCCAACGTCCTGACTTTC. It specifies CASSLVGRTGANVLTF.

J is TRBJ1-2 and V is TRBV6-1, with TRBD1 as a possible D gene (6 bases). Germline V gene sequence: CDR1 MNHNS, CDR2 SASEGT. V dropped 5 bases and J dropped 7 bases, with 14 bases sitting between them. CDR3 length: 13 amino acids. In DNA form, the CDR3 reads TGTGCCAGCAGTCCCCCAGGGGTAGTTGGCTACACCTTC. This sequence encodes CASSPPGVVGYTF.

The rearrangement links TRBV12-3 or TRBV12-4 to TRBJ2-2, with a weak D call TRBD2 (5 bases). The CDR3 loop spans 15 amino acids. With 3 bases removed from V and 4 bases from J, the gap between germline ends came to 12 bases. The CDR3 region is CASSFRNRGTGELFF. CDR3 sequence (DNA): TGTGCCAGCAGTTTTCGGAATCGGGGCACCGGGGAGCTGTTTTTT.